This is a list of T cell receptor beta chains from one sample in a study of T cell repertoires in cytomegalovirus infection. Which antigens these TCRs recognize remains unknown. In TCRdb, the reads were re-called with MiXCR into one record per CDR3 protein. Seen here are about 830,000 distinct CDR3 sequences, approximately 29% observed once, and the top ten hold 9.5% to 15%. Here the sequenced sample was cultured CD8+ T cells from PBMCs, taken from culture after CMV antigen stimulation. The receptors come from a human donor in good health (CMV status not recorded). Some clones in this sample may be carry-over from other donors' samples. CDR3s include the opening cysteine and the closing phenylalanine or tryptophan. D genes are given only for firm matches. Not every row has a clone size; where given, it reads once, few, many or a size class.

d_gene	v_gene	abundance	j_gene	CDR3aa	CDR3nt
.	TRBV4-1	.	TRBJ2-5	CASSPVSGSGTQYF	TGCGCCAGCAGCCCCGTTAGCGGCAGCGGGACCCAGTACTTC
.	TRBV15	.	TRBJ1-1	CATSRVRTENTEAFF	TGTGCCACCAGCAGAGTTAGGACAGAGAACACTGAAGCTTTCTTT
.	TRBV7-2	.	TRBJ2-5	CTSSLDVGLPKETQYF	TGTACCAGCAGCTTAGATGTCGGACTACCGAAGGAGACCCAGTACTTC
.	TRBV27	.	TRBJ2-2	CTSTGLTGELFF	TGTACCAGCACCGGGTTGACCGGGGAGCTGTTTTTT
.	TRBV27	.	TRBJ1-1	CASSLFGAGNTEAFF	TGTGCCAGCAGTTTATTTGGGGCAGGGAACACTGAAGCTTTCTTT
.	TRBV27	.	TRBJ1-6	CASSLEGPGGWGSPLHF	TGTGCCAGCAGTTTAGAGGGGCCCGGGGGATGGGGGTCACCCCTCCACTTT
.	TRBV19	.	TRBJ2-1	CASSIRRGGSYNEQFF	TGTGCCAGTAGTATTAGAAGGGGCGGCTCCTACAATGAGCAGTTCTTC
.	TRBV7-6	few	TRBJ2-1	CASSPLPGGNEQFF	TGTGCCAGCAGCCCCCTACCGGGTGGGAATGAGCAGTTCTTC
TRBD1	TRBV6-5	.	TRBJ1-2	CASSSLPVDRRGDGYTF	TGTGCCAGCAGTTCTCTTCCTGTGGACAGGAGGGGGGATGGCTACACCTTC
.	TRBV7-2	many	TRBJ1-1	CASSFVSLGNTEAFF	TGTGCCAGCAGCTTTGTGTCGCTCGGGAACACTGAAGCTTTCTTT
TRBD1	TRBV27	.	TRBJ2-3	CASSLQPGQGRDTQYF	TGTGCCAGCAGTCTTCAACCGGGACAGGGGAGGGATACGCAGTATTTT
.	TRBV10-3	.	TRBJ2-2	CATPGDRNTGELFF	TGTGCCACCCCGGGGGACCGGAACACCGGGGAGCTGTTTTTT
.	TRBV27	.	TRBJ1-5	CASSYHNQPQHF	TGTGCCAGCAGTTACCATAATCAGCCCCAGCATTTT
.	TRBV12-3/TRBV12-4	few	TRBJ1-4	CASSLGQDATNEKLFF	TGTGCCAGCAGTTTAGGACAGGATGCAACTAATGAAAAACTGTTTTTT
TRBD2	TRBV11-2	.	TRBJ2-7	CASSLHPGTRIYEQYF	TGTGCCAGCAGCTTACACCCCGGGACTAGGATATACGAGCAGTACTTC
.	TRBV7-6	many	TRBJ2-7	CASSPRGSSASYEQYF	TGTGCCAGCAGCCCACGGGGTTCCTCGGCCTCCTACGAGCAGTACTTC
.	TRBV7-9	.	TRBJ2-3	CASSLVGREADTQYF	TGTGCCAGCAGCTTAGTTGGCAGGGAAGCAGATACGCAGTATTTT
.	TRBV12-3/TRBV12-4	.	TRBJ2-7	CASRQGLSEQYF	TGTGCCAGCAGACAGGGATTAAGCGAGCAGTACTTC
.	TRBV7-6	many	TRBJ2-1	CASSPQVYNEQFF	TGTGCCAGCAGCCCCCAGGTCTACAATGAGCAGTTCTTC
.	TRBV27	.	TRBJ1-4	CASSFSPSKFNEKLFF	TGTGCCAGCAGTTTCTCTCCGTCGAAGTTTAATGAAAAACTGTTTTTT
TRBD2	TRBV4-1	.	TRBJ2-1	CASSHQRGVSYNEQFF	TGCGCCAGCAGCCACCAGCGGGGGGTTAGCTACAATGAGCAGTTCTTC
.	TRBV12-3/TRBV12-4	.	TRBJ1-5	CASSLTGLGNQPQHF	TGTGCCAGCAGTTTAACAGGATTAGGCAATCAGCCCCAGCATTTT
.	TRBV6-2/TRBV6-3	few	TRBJ1-1	CASSYDGNWDTEAFF	TGTGCCAGCAGTTACGACGGAAACTGGGACACTGAAGCTTTCTTT